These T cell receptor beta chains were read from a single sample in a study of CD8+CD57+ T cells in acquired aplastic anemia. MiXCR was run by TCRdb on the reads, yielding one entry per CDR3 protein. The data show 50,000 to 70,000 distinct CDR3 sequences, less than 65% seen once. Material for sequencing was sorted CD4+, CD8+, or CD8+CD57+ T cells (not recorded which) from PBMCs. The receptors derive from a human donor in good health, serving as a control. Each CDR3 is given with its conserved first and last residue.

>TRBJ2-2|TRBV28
CASSYRHTGELFF
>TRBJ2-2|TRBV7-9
CASSSIAGGNTGELFF
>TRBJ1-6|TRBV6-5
CASSYSNSPLHF
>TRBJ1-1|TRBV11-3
CASRGRTTEAFF
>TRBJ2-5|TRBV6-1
CASSRDSGTYQPQYF
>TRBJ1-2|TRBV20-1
CSARKERTAEIRGYGYTF
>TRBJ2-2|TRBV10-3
CAISANTGELFF
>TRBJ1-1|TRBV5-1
CASRPGQGANTEAFF
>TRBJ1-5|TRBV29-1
CSAGAAGQGGDEHF
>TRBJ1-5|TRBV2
CASSDQGQAGQPQHF
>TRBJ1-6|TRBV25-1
CASSVSGLLSNNSPLHF
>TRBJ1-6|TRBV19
CASSTQTGDNSPLHF
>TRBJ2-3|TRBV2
CASSEWTGEGDTQYF
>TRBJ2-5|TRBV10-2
CASSESVGGETQYF
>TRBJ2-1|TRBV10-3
CASSGAEGGRVGNEQFF